In its sample, the clone carrying this TCR beta chain was seen once. What it binds is unknown. Time point of the sample: baseline, week 1 (first vaccination visit). The treatment here: pre-vaccination baseline after standard-of-care therapy. Patients carried new grade 3 or 4 IDH1-mutant astrocytomas lacking nuclear ATRX. Generated by immunoSEQ multiplex PCR, the TCRdb table keeps only in-frame clones and is missing some. The data show 55,000 to 70,000 clones, with 70% to 90% seen just once and around 3% held by the top ten. Per germline, CDR1 MNHNY and CDR2 SVGAGI (reference sequence). The germline V and J ends were trimmed by 0 bases and 7 bases, with 10 bases remaining between them. This CDR3 is 15 amino acids long. The data stem from a study of a mutant IDH1 vaccine in newly diagnosed glioma. Study details: There were about 60% males and 37.5% females among treated patients, whose mean age was about 40 years. Earlier care involved radiotherapy, temozolomide, or both, and the majority received both. General study results and limits: Seemingly, top peripheral T cell clonotype changes bore no relation to pseudoprogression.

The source of this sequence is a man aged 30-40 years with glioma. V is TRBV6-6 and J is TRBJ1-6; the D gene is possibly TRBD1 (6 bases). The specimen comprised PBMCs, sampled from a glioma patient treated with radiotherapy, temozolomide or both. The CDR3 reads CASSYSRQVNSPLHF. The DNA of the CDR3 is TGTGCCAGCAGTTACTCCAGACAGGTCAATTCACCCCTCCACTTT.